The 16 T cell receptor beta chains below all came from one sample that was sequenced in a study of control samples from healthy donors and cancer patients. The table came from immunoSEQ multiplex PCR; TCRdb's copy has only in-frame clones and leaves some out. The sample lists almost 85,000 clones; 84% were seen once. Sequenced input: PBMCs. All receptors derive from a man in his fifties or sixties with head and neck cancer.

This rearrangement joins TRBV19 to TRBJ2-7; D is perhaps TRBD2 (5 bases). The ends were cut back, 5 bases at V and 1 base at J, with 15 bases in the middle. Germline-derived CDR1 and CDR2 are LNHDA and SQIVND (reference sequence). The CDR3 sequence is 15 residues long. The CDR3 bases are TGTGCCAGTAGTCCGCGAGGGATCTTTTCCTACGAGCAGTACTTC. Translated: CASSPRGIFSYEQYF.

This chain joins TRBV5-4 and TRBJ1-2; 7 nucleotides align to TRBD1. From germline, CDR1 is SGHNT and CDR2 YYREEE (reference sequence). This CDR3 has 15 residues. J was trimmed by 5 bases and V by 0 bases; bases with no gene match: 7. The CDR3 DNA follows: TGTGCCAGCAGCTTGGGGACAGGCCTGGGGTATGGCTACACCTTC. This codes for CASSLGTGLGYGYTF.

The chain recombines TRBV5-6 with TRBJ1-2; 9 bases agree with TRBD1. This CDR3 comprises 15 residues. V was clipped by 2 bases and J by 2 bases; unmatched bases: 4. CDR1 is SGHDT and CDR2 is YYEEEE in the germline V gene. CDR3 bases: TGTGCCAGCAGCTTAGCCGGGACAGGGAACTATGGCTACACCTTC. It yields the protein CASSLAGTGNYGYTF.

The gene calls are TRBV27 and TRBJ2-3; D is unclear. This CDR3 is built from 14 residues. V was trimmed by 0 bases and J by 2 bases, leaving 6 bases between them. Germline V gives CDR1 MNHEY, CDR2 SMNVEV (reference sequence). Here the CDR3 reads CASSLSAPTDTQYF. CDR3 nucleotides: TGTGCCAGCAGTTTATCGGCTCCCACAGATACGCAGTATTTT.

V usage is TRBV7-9 and J usage is TRBJ2-7, with 9 bases matching TRBD2. Losses at the gene ends were 6 bases for V and 3 bases for J; bases not matched to a gene: 6. This CDR3 contains 14 residues. The V gene's germline CDR1 is SEHNR and CDR2 FQNEAQ (reference sequence). CDR3 nucleotides: TGTGCCAGCAGACGAAGCGGGAGGAACTACGAGCAGTACTTC. The encoded protein is CASRRSGRNYEQYF. The full variable domain, rest sourced from reference TRBV7-9 and TRBJ2-7, is DTGVSQNPRHKITKRGQNVTFRCDPISEHNRLYWYRQTLGQGPEFLTYFQNEAQLEKSRLLSDRFSAERPKGSFSTLEIQRTEQGDSAMYLCASRRSGRNYEQYFGPGTRLTVT.

The V gene is TRBV2, the J gene TRBJ2-2, with D tentatively TRBD2 (6 bases). V was cut by 7 bases and J by 4 bases, with 16 bases left in between. The CDR3 loop spans 15 amino acids. CDR1 is SNHLY and CDR2 is FYNNEI in the germline V gene. The CDR3 sequence: CASTLSGVGTGELFF. For the CDR3, the DNA is TGTGCCAGCACCCTCTCGGGAGTTGGCACCGGGGAGCTGTTTTTT.

The rearrangement links TRBV24-1 to TRBJ2-1, with 10 bases identical to TRBD2. CDR1 is KGHDR, CDR2 SFDVKD, per germline. The CDR3 loop spans 14 amino acids. V lost 6 bases and J lost 7; bases outside the gene matches: 5. In DNA form, the CDR3 reads TGTGCCACCAGTCCCAGCGGGAGGGGAAATGAGCAGTTCTTC. As protein: CATSPSGRGNEQFF.

This clone has just one count. This chain links TRBV6-1 with TRBJ1-2; a possible D gene is TRBD1 (5 bases). Trimming pared 3 bases from V and 0 bases from J, leaving 14 bases between. Germline-derived CDR1 and CDR2 are MNHNS and SASEGT. This CDR3 is 16 amino acids long. For the CDR3, the DNA is TGTGCCAGCAGTGATGGAGGGGCAGACCCTAACTATGGCTACACCTTC. Its protein product is CASSDGGADPNYGYTF.

V and J are TRBV2 and TRBJ1-6, with TRBD1 as a possible D gene (6 bases). In germline, CDR1 is SNHLY, CDR2 FYNNEI. With 6 bases removed from V and 7 bases from J, the gap between germline ends came to 19 bases. This CDR3 comprises 16 residues. The CDR3 region is CASSLNGGQRNSPLHF. The CDR3 nucleotides are TGTGCCAGCAGCCTAAATGGTGGACAGAGAAATTCACCCCTCCACTTT.

The CDR3 coding sequence is TGCAGCGTTTCTGACGGGACAGTCGGGACACCCCAGTACTTC. It yields the protein CSVSDGTVGTPQYF. The V and J genes are TRBV29-1 and TRBJ2-5; 7 bases are shared with TRBD1. The CDR3 is 14 amino acids. Germline V gene lookup returns CDR1 SQVTM and CDR2 ANQGSEA. The J segment lost 9 bases and the V segment lost 5 bases, leaving 15 bases of the junction unmatched.

The table lists this clone with a few counts. V and J are TRBV5-4 and TRBJ2-7; D is perhaps TRBD2 (5 bases). Trimming removed 4 bases from V and 7 bases from J, with 15 bases in between. The CDR3 spans 13 residues. CDR1 SGHNT and CDR2 YYREEE come from the germline V gene (reference sequence). CDR3 region: CASSPLGSREQYF. The CDR3 DNA sequence: TGTGCCAGCAGCCCACTGGGGAGTCGGGAGCAGTACTTC.

The chain joins TRBV12-3 or TRBV12-4 to TRBJ2-1; D is uncertain. V was clipped by 3 bases and J by 6 bases, with 3 bases between them. The CDR3 is 11 amino acids. The CDR3 loop is CASSLLNEQFF. The CDR3 nucleotides read TGTGCCAGCAGTTTGCTCAATGAGCAGTTCTTC.

The J gene is TRBJ2-3, the V gene TRBV19; D remains unclear. Germline lookup yields CDR1 LNHDA and CDR2 SQIVND (reference sequence). V shed 3 bases and J shed 0 bases, with 7 bases lying between them. The CDR3 runs to 14 residues. CDR3 protein: CASSMSFSTDTQYF. In nucleotides, the CDR3 is TGTGCCAGTAGTATGTCTTTTAGCACAGATACGCAGTATTTT. The full variable domain, in which reference TRBV19 and TRBJ2-3 provide the parts outside the CDR3, is DGGITQSPKYLFRKEGQNVTLSCEQNLNHDAMYWYRQDPGQGLRLIYYSQIVNDFQKGDIAEGYSVSREKKESFPLTVTSAQKNPTAFYLCASSMSFSTDTQYFGPGTRLTVL.

Worth noting for this clone: An end of the junction differs from the germline gene, which may be a read error. V gene TRBV3-1 (or the pseudogene TRBV3-2) combines with J gene TRBJ2-1, with 8 bases that match TRBD2. CDR3 length: 14 amino acids. Germline assignment: CDR1 LGHDT and CDR2 YNNKEL (reference sequence). The CDR3 coding sequence is TGTGTCAGCACCCAGCGGGAGTGGACCAATGAGCAGTTCTTC. It specifies CVSTQREWTNEQFF.

This clone has just one count. This rearrangement joins TRBV7-9 to TRBJ1-2; D unresolved. V dropped 5 bases and J dropped 6 bases, with 10 bases sitting between them. Germline CDR1 and CDR2: SEHNR and FQNEAQ (reference sequence). The CDR3 totals 12 residues. As DNA, the CDR3 is TGTGCCAGCAGCCTCCCTCGGCATGGCTACACCTTC. It translates to CASSLPRHGYTF.

The J gene is TRBJ1-1, the V gene TRBV18; a possible D gene is TRBD1 (6 bases). This CDR3 region has 15 residues. V lost 6 bases to trimming and J lost 1 base, with 15 bases between them. Germline V gives CDR1 KGHSH, CDR2 LQKENI. The CDR3 nucleotides are TGTGCCAGCTCCAGACGGGGGGGACAGAACACTGAAGCTTTCTTT. Protein product: CASSRRGGQNTEAFF.